These 19 T cell receptor beta chains were all obtained from the same sample, sequenced in a study of Ad26.COV2.S vaccination and SARS-CoV-2 variants. This table comes from immunoSEQ multiplex PCR, and its TCRdb copy is limited to in-frame clones, with some not included. The sample holds around 320,000 clones, 86% seen once. Treatment in this sample: over 15 received Ad26.COV2.S at low or high dose, single or two shots; 5 received placebo; per-sample allocation not given. Day 63 after the first vaccine or placebo injection was the time point for sampling. The source was peripheral blood, collected in a trial of Ad26.COV2.S vaccine versus placebo. Receptor source: a person aged 18-65 years who received the Ad26.COV2.S COVID-19 vaccine or a placebo.

V usage is TRBV18 and J usage is TRBJ2-7, with D uncertain. This CDR3 has 12 residues. CDR1 and CDR2 from the germline V gene are KGHSH and LQKENI. Trimming removed 3 bases from V and 2 bases from J, with 5 bases in between. Here the CDR3 DNA reads TGTGCCAGCTCACCTACGACCTACGAGCAGTACTTC. Translation gives CASSPTTYEQYF.

The V gene is TRBV4-2, the J gene TRBJ2-5, with 8 positions matching TRBD2. The germline V gene has CDR1 LGHNA and CDR2 YNFKEQ. The CDR3 is made up of 13 amino acids. After removal of 4 bases from V and 5 bases from J, the junction contained 3 bases not matched to a gene. The CDR3 region is CASSLTSEETQYF. The CDR3 DNA sequence: TGTGCCAGCAGCCTGACTAGCGAGGAGACCCAGTACTTC.

This chain uses TRBV30 with TRBJ1-6; 10 nucleotides agree with TRBD1. Germline values: CDR1 GTSNPN, CDR2 SVGIG (reference sequence). The CDR3 is 15 amino acids. V lost 4 bases to trimming and J lost 4 bases; unmatched junction nucleotides: 4. The CDR3 spells CAWTSGQGYNSPLHF. Here the CDR3 DNA reads TGTGCCTGGACCTCGGGACAGGGGTATAATTCACCCCTCCACTTT.

The chain carries TRBV29-1 and TRBJ2-5; TRBD2 matches 14 bases. The J segment lost 5 bases and the V segment lost 1 base, leaving 6 bases of the junction unmatched. This CDR3 contains 16 residues. Germline-derived CDR1 and CDR2 are SQVTM and ANQGSEA. CDR3 loop: CSVEGTSGGPPETQYF. CDR3 DNA: TGCAGCGTTGAAGGGACTAGCGGGGGGCCCCCCGAGACCCAGTACTTC. Full variable domain (remainder filled in from reference TRBV29-1 and TRBJ2-5): SAVISQKPSRDICQRGTSLTIQCQVDSQVTMMFWYRQQPGQSLTLIATANQGSEATYESGFVIDKFPISRPNLTFSTLTVSNMSPEDSSIYLCSVEGTSGGPPETQYFGPGTRLLVL.

In nucleotides, the CDR3 is TGCGCCAGCAGCTTCGGAGCCATCCGGACAGAGTACAATGAGCAGTTCTTC. Residues: CASSFGAIRTEYNEQFF. The chain recombines TRBV5-1 with TRBJ2-1; TRBD1 is a possible D gene (6 bases). With 2 bases removed from V and 4 bases from J, the gap between germline ends came to 19 bases. The germline gives CDR1 SGHRS, CDR2 YFSETQ. The CDR3 has 17 residues.

The chain recombines TRBV28 with TRBJ2-5; possible D gene TRBD2, 5 bases. Trimming left V 2 bases short and J 0 bases short, with 10 bases between. The V gene's germline CDR1 is MDHEN and CDR2 SYDVKM. This CDR3 spans 15 amino acids. CDR3 nucleotide sequence: TGTGCCAGCAGTTTAGGCGGGCAGTACCAAGAGACCCAGTACTTC. Protein: CASSLGGQYQETQYF.

The rearrangement uses TRBV7-9 and TRBJ1-3, with 8 bases matching TRBD1. Germline V gene lookup returns CDR1 SEHNR and CDR2 FQNEAQ (reference sequence). V trimming: 5 bases; J trimming: 2 bases; junction bases outside the gene matches: 2. This CDR3 region has 14 residues. CDR3 sequence reads: CASSQTGAGNTIYF. CDR3 DNA sequence: TGTGCCAGCAGCCAGACAGGGGCTGGAAACACCATATATTTT.

The chain recombines TRBV5-4 with TRBJ1-3; 8 bases align to TRBD1. With V trimmed by 1 base and J by 2 bases, 5 bases remained unmatched. The germline V gene encodes CDR1 SGHNT and CDR2 YYREEE (reference sequence). CDR3 length: 16 amino acids. CDR3 in amino acids: CASSLISDRAGNTIYF. The CDR3 nucleotides read TGTGCCAGCAGCTTGATTTCGGACAGGGCTGGAAACACCATATATTTT.

Many counts were recorded for this clone. This chain links TRBV30 with TRBJ1-2, with TRBD1 matching 7 bases. CDR3 length equals 12 residues. With 2 bases clipped from V and 7 bases from J, the junction kept 4 bases outside the gene matches. Germline V CDR1 and CDR2: GTSNPN, SVGIG (reference sequence). This CDR3 is CAWSHYRGGYTF. The CDR3 DNA reads as TGTGCCTGGAGTCACTACAGGGGTGGCTACACCTTC.

This clone was seen more than once but under ten times. The rearrangement links TRBV11-1 to TRBJ2-7; D perhaps matches TRBD2 (5 bases). Germline lookup yields CDR1 SGHAT and CDR2 FQDESV (reference sequence). The V end was cut by 5 bases, the J end by 7 bases, with 21 bases between. CDR3 length: 15 amino acids. The CDR3 is CASSRSFERTGEQYF. The CDR3 DNA reads TGTGCCAGCAGCCGATCTTTCGAGCGTACGGGGGAGCAGTACTTC.

The rearrangement joins TRBV30 to TRBJ2-5; D not certain. CDR3 size: 11 residues. Germline CDR1 and CDR2: GTSNPN and SVGIG (reference sequence). The V end lost 3 bases, the J end lost 1 base, and 3 bases lay between the germline ends. In DNA form, the CDR3 reads TGTGCCTGGAGCCCCCAAGAGACCCAGTACTTC. It is translated as CAWSPQETQYF.

The genes are TRBV19 and TRBJ1-5; TRBD1 is a possible D gene (5 bases). Germline lookup yields CDR1 LNHDA and CDR2 SQIVND (reference sequence). V was shortened by 6 bases and J by 4 bases, with 13 bases between the two germline ends. There are 14 residues in the CDR3. CDR3 amino acids: CASRGQQRNQPQHF. The DNA for the CDR3 is TGTGCCAGTAGGGGGCAGCAACGTAATCAGCCCCAGCATTTT.

The rearrangement uses TRBV4-1 and TRBJ1-3; D remains unclear. Germline V gene lookup returns CDR1 MGHRA and CDR2 YSYEKL. The CDR3 consists of 15 residues. Trimming removed 6 bases at V and 0 bases at J, with 12 bases between. CDR3 amino acids: CASSPSYVSGNTIYF. In DNA, the CDR3 is TGCGCCAGCAGTCCTTCATACGTCTCTGGAAACACCATATATTTT.

The J gene is TRBJ2-3, the V gene TRBV6-5, with D perhaps TRBD1 (5 bases). The CDR3 sequence is 15 residues long. The V end was cut by 8 bases, the J end by 1 base, with 16 bases between. CDR1 is MNHEY and CDR2 is SVGAGI in the germline V gene. Here the CDR3 reads CASLPPGRGTDTQYF. Here the CDR3 DNA reads TGTGCCAGCCTCCCCCCAGGGCGCGGCACAGATACGCAGTATTTT.

The V call is TRBV2, the J call TRBJ2-5; D is ambiguous. From germline, CDR1 is SNHLY and CDR2 FYNNEI. Trimming left V 8 bases short and J 12 bases short, with 22 bases between. This CDR3 spans 13 amino acids. CDR3: CASLEQEPSKKYF. As DNA, the CDR3 is TGTGCCAGCTTAGAACAAGAGCCCTCCAAGAAGTACTTC.

This clone has a single count. The chain combines TRBV6-6 with TRBJ1-5; 10 bases are shared with TRBD1. Germline lookup yields CDR1 MNHNY and CDR2 SVGAGI (reference sequence). With V trimmed by 8 bases and J by 5 bases, 9 bases remained unmatched. This CDR3 spans 15 amino acids. DNA of the CDR3: TGTGCCAGCGGCGCTGGGACAGGGGCTTATCAGCCCCAGCATTTT. Translation: CASGAGTGAYQPQHF.

This chain links TRBV3-1 (or the pseudogene TRBV3-2) with TRBJ1-1, with 7 nucleotides matching TRBD1. Germline trimming cut 4 bases from V and 4 bases from J; bases unmatched to any gene: 0. CDR3 length: 12 amino acids. In germline, CDR1 is LGHDT, CDR2 YNNKEL (reference sequence). CDR3 sequence: CASSPGGTEAFF. Here the CDR3 DNA reads TGTGCCAGCAGCCCAGGGGGCACTGAAGCTTTCTTT.

The chain uses TRBV7-6 and TRBJ2-2, with 8 bases fitting TRBD2. CDR1 is SGHVS, CDR2 FNYEAQ, per germline. Unmatched junction bases numbered 12, after V lost 5 bases and J lost 4 bases. The CDR3 contains 17 residues. Written as DNA, the CDR3 is TGTGCCAGCAGCCCGGGGAGACTAGCGATTGGCACCGGGGAGCTGTTTTTT. This sequence encodes CASSPGRLAIGTGELFF.

This clone appeared a single time. The chain employs TRBV2 and TRBJ1-1; a possible D gene is TRBD1 (5 bases). Looked up from germline, CDR1 is SNHLY and CDR2 is FYNNEI. The CDR3 is made up of 15 amino acids. Trimming removed 3 bases from V and 4 bases from J, with 15 bases in between. In DNA, the CDR3 is TGTGCCAGCAGTGAGTGGGCAGGGTTAACCACTGAAGCTTTCTTT. Residues: CASSEWAGLTTEAFF.